A single sample gave rise to the 10 T cell receptor beta chains below, sequenced in a study of cytomegalovirus exposure and HLA in healthy donors. PCR used 60 Vbeta primers and 13 Jbeta primers. Libraries were prepared by immunoSEQ multiplex PCR; TCRdb keeps only in-frame clonotypes and omits some of them. The repertoire holds some 180,000 clones, with approximately 80% as singletons. Source material: PBMCs. These receptors were taken from a female donor in good health and CMV-seronegative.

The rearrangement uses TRBV27 and TRBJ1-1, with TRBD1 matching over 7 bases. This CDR3 region has 15 residues. The germline CDR1 and CDR2 sequences are MNHEY and SMNVEV (reference sequence). V lost 4 bases to trimming and J lost 6 bases; unmatched junction nucleotides: 11. The CDR3 DNA is TGTGCCAGCAGTTCGGGTCAGGGGGGTAGGCCTGAAGCTTTCTTT. It specifies CASSSGQGGRPEAFF.

The V and J genes are TRBV9 and TRBJ2-1; possible D gene TRBD2, 5 bases. Trimming stripped 4 bases from V and 0 bases from J, with 17 bases between. Per the germline V gene, CDR1 is SGDLS and CDR2 is YYNGEE. CDR3 length: 17 residues. The CDR3 protein is CASSSPPTGSSYNEQFF. CDR3 bases: TGTGCCAGCAGCTCCCCTCCCACGGGAAGCTCCTACAATGAGCAGTTCTTC. The whole variable domain, filled in from reference TRBV9 and TRBJ2-1, reads DSGVTQTPKHLITATGQRVTLRCSPRSGDLSVYWYQQSLDQGLQFLIQYYNGEERAKGNILERFSAQQFPDLHSELNLSSLELGDSALYFCASSSPPTGSSYNEQFFGPGTRLTVL.

The chain employs TRBV6-6 and TRBJ2-2; D not certain. The germline V and J ends were trimmed by 7 bases and 6 bases, with 9 bases remaining between them. The CDR3 is 12 residues long. Germline V gene data show CDR1 as MNHNY and CDR2 as SVGAGI (reference sequence). CDR3 sequence: CASTLGPGELFF. The CDR3 DNA follows: TGTGCCAGCACCCTAGGTCCCGGGGAGCTGTTTTTT.

This clone was picked up a small number of times. Additional DNA sequences in this sample encode the identical CDR3. The chain is built from TRBV11-2 and TRBJ2-7; D remains unclear. The length of the CDR3 is 11 residues. Germline V gene sequence: CDR1 SGHAT, CDR2 FQNNGV. V dropped 5 bases and J dropped 6 bases, with 8 bases sitting between them. This CDR3 is CASSPPGEQYF. The CDR3 DNA follows: TGTGCCAGCAGCCCCCCGGGCGAGCAGTACTTC.

The gene calls are TRBV6-6 and TRBJ2-3; TRBD2 is a possible D gene (6 bases). Trimming took off 5 bases at V and 0 bases at J, with 15 bases between the two ends. The CDR3 length is 16 residues. Germline lookup yields CDR1 MNHNY and CDR2 SVGAGI (reference sequence). CDR3 amino acids: CASSAPLSGSTDTQYF. The DNA of the CDR3 is TGTGCCAGCAGTGCCCCCCTAAGCGGGAGCACAGATACGCAGTATTTT.

V is TRBV5-5 and J is TRBJ2-1; the match to TRBD2 covers 10 bases. CDR3 size: 17 residues. V shed 0 bases and J 8 bases; nucleotides not matched to a gene: 11. Germline CDR1 is SGHKS and CDR2 is YYEKEE (reference sequence). The CDR3 sequence is CASSLVAGGYAGDEQFF. The DNA of the CDR3 is TGTGCCAGCAGCTTGGTAGCGGGAGGATATGCGGGGGATGAGCAGTTCTTC.

The gene calls are TRBV5-6 and TRBJ1-1, with 8 bases that match TRBD1. The germline V gene encodes CDR1 SGHDT and CDR2 YYEEEE. V dropped 2 bases and J dropped 1; count of bases not matched to a gene: 1. The CDR3 loop spans 14 amino acids. The CDR3 loop reads CASSFGQGNTEAFF. The CDR3 region has the DNA TGTGCCAGCAGCTTCGGACAGGGGAACACTGAAGCTTTCTTT.

J is TRBJ2-3 and V is TRBV9, with D perhaps matching TRBD2 (7 bases). The CDR3 has 16 amino acids. V gave up 1 base and J gave up 3 bases, with 15 bases separating them. Germline CDR1 is SGDLS and CDR2 is YYNGEE. The CDR3 protein is CASSVSGGHITDTQYF. The DNA of the CDR3 is TGTGCCAGCAGCGTATCGGGGGGCCATATAACAGATACGCAGTATTTT.

The chain employs TRBV9 and TRBJ2-1; D uncertain. V was pared by 0 bases and J by 0 bases, with 7 bases between. Germline V CDR1 and CDR2: SGDLS, YYNGEE. The CDR3 has 15 amino acids. The CDR3 DNA reads TGTGCCAGCAGCGTAGAACAAGACTCCTACAATGAGCAGTTCTTC. This codes for CASSVEQDSYNEQFF.

The V and J genes are TRBV7-8 and TRBJ2-1, with TRBD2 matching 8 bases. Trimming took 2 bases from V and 7 from J; bases not matched to a gene: 4. This CDR3 comprises 14 residues. Germline CDR1 and CDR2: SGHVS and FQNEAQ. The CDR3 is CASSLSLAVNEQFF. CDR3 coding DNA: TGTGCCAGCAGCTTATCACTAGCGGTGAATGAGCAGTTCTTC.